Listed below are T cell receptor beta chains from one sample, sequenced in a study of cytomegalovirus exposure and HLA in healthy donors. Assay used: immunoSEQ multiplex PCR; TCRdb lists only in-frame clones, some missing. The repertoire holds 200,000 to 250,000 clones, roughly 90% seen once, with more than 10% in the top ten. Sequences were obtained from PBMCs. These receptors all stem from a young man in good health and CMV-seropositive. Each CDR3 is given with its conserved first and last residue. The order of the fields is CDR3 protein, CDR3 DNA, D gene, J gene, clone size, V gene. D genes are given only for firm matches. Only some rows state a clone size, as once, few, many or a class for expanded clones.

CDR3 protein: CAWGNTEAFF
CDR3 DNA: TGTGCCTGGGGTAACACTGAAGCTTTCTTT
D gene: .
J gene: TRBJ1-1
clone size: once
V gene: TRBV30

CDR3 protein: CASGAGGTNEKLFF
CDR3 DNA: TGTGCCAGCGGGGCTGGGGGCACTAATGAAAAACTGTTTTTT
D gene: .
J gene: TRBJ1-4
clone size: .
V gene: TRBV6-5

CDR3 protein: CASSILLGNGDEQFF
CDR3 DNA: TGTGCCAGCAGCATTTTACTGGGAAATGGCGATGAGCAGTTCTTC
D gene: .
J gene: TRBJ2-1
clone size: .
V gene: TRBV7-9

CDR3 protein: CASSFSNYGYTF
CDR3 DNA: TGTGCCAGCAGCTTTTCTAACTATGGCTACACCTTC
D gene: .
J gene: TRBJ1-2
clone size: .
V gene: TRBV11-2

CDR3 protein: CASSLVGGGWNSNQPQHF
CDR3 DNA: TGTGCCAGCAGTTTGGTCGGAGGGGGGTGGAATAGCAATCAGCCCCAGCATTTT
D gene: .
J gene: TRBJ1-5
clone size: .
V gene: TRBV27

CDR3 protein: CASSEARYSYEQYF
CDR3 DNA: TGTGCCAGCAGTGAAGCGCGGTACTCCTACGAGCAGTACTTC
D gene: .
J gene: TRBJ2-7
clone size: few
V gene: TRBV2

CDR3 protein: CASSYRGPQANEKLFF
CDR3 DNA: TGTGCCAGCAGTTACAGGGGGCCTCAGGCTAATGAAAAACTGTTTTTT
D gene: TRBD1
J gene: TRBJ1-4
clone size: .
V gene: TRBV6-5

CDR3 protein: CASRPPKGEKLFF
CDR3 DNA: TGTGCCAGCAGACCGCCCAAGGGGGAAAAACTGTTTTTT
D gene: .
J gene: TRBJ1-4
clone size: .
V gene: TRBV6-6

CDR3 protein: CASSTDGNSNQPQHF
CDR3 DNA: TGTGCCAGCAGCACAGACGGAAATAGCAATCAGCCCCAGCATTTT
D gene: .
J gene: TRBJ1-5
clone size: .
V gene: TRBV9

CDR3 protein: CASRPYSGSYEQYF
CDR3 DNA: TGCGCCAGCAGACCATATAGCGGGAGTTACGAGCAGTACTTC
D gene: TRBD2
J gene: TRBJ2-7
clone size: .
V gene: TRBV5-1

CDR3 protein: CASSDPRWVQETQYF
CDR3 DNA: TGTGCCAGCAGTGATCCCAGGTGGGTCCAAGAGACCCAGTACTTC
D gene: .
J gene: TRBJ2-5
clone size: .
V gene: TRBV25-1

CDR3 protein: CAISEDGLADTQYF
CDR3 DNA: TGTGCCATCAGTGAGGACGGGCTGGCAGATACGCAGTATTTT
D gene: .
J gene: TRBJ2-3
clone size: .
V gene: TRBV10-3

CDR3 protein: CASSLGSSGSQETQYF
CDR3 DNA: TGTGCCAGCAGCTTAGGATCTAGCGGGAGTCAAGAGACCCAGTACTTC
D gene: TRBD2
J gene: TRBJ2-5
clone size: .
V gene: TRBV13

CDR3 protein: CASSLGGEPQHF
CDR3 DNA: TGTGCCAGCAGTTTAGGGGGTGAGCCCCAGCATTTT
D gene: .
J gene: TRBJ1-5
clone size: few
V gene: TRBV28

CDR3 protein: CASSREGTYNEQFF
CDR3 DNA: TGTGCCAGCAGCCGTGAAGGAACCTACAATGAGCAGTTCTTC
D gene: .
J gene: TRBJ2-1
clone size: .
V gene: TRBV7-6

CDR3 protein: CASSEKRDTLYEQYF
CDR3 DNA: TGCGCCAGCAGCGAAAAACGGGACACACTCTACGAGCAGTACTTC
D gene: .
J gene: TRBJ2-7
clone size: .
V gene: TRBV5-1

CDR3 protein: CAWSVNQAGTQYF
CDR3 DNA: TGTGCCTGGAGTGTAAATCAGGCTGGTACGCAGTATTTT
D gene: .
J gene: TRBJ2-3
clone size: .
V gene: TRBV30

CDR3 protein: CASSLRVGASYEQYF
CDR3 DNA: TGCGCCAGCAGCCTCCGGGTTGGGGCCTCCTACGAGCAGTACTTC
D gene: .
J gene: TRBJ2-7
clone size: .
V gene: TRBV5-1

CDR3 protein: CASSQDSPGRTDTQYF
CDR3 DNA: TGCGCCAGCAGCCAAGATAGCCCAGGGAGAACAGATACGCAGTATTTT
D gene: .
J gene: TRBJ2-3
clone size: .
V gene: TRBV4-1

CDR3 protein: CASRAQGYYGYTF
CDR3 DNA: TGTGCCAGCAGGGCACAGGGGTACTATGGCTACACCTTC
D gene: TRBD1
J gene: TRBJ1-2
clone size: once
V gene: TRBV6-5

CDR3 protein: CASSSGLEVGELFF
CDR3 DNA: TGTGCCAGCAGCTCAGGACTAGAAGTCGGGGAGCTGTTTTTT
D gene: TRBD2
J gene: TRBJ2-2
clone size: .
V gene: TRBV7-7

CDR3 protein: CASSLRVADSYEQYF
CDR3 DNA: TGTGCCAGCAGTTTAAGGGTGGCCGACTCCTACGAGCAGTACTTC
D gene: .
J gene: TRBJ2-7
clone size: .
V gene: TRBV27

CDR3 protein: CASSSAGTVLYNEQFF
CDR3 DNA: TGTGCCAGCAGCTCCGCCGGGACAGTTCTCTACAATGAGCAGTTCTTC
D gene: TRBD1
J gene: TRBJ2-1
clone size: .
V gene: TRBV7-9

CDR3 protein: CASSEYKGRTGELFF
CDR3 DNA: TGTGCCAGCAGTGAATATAAGGGTCGAACCGGGGAGCTGTTTTTT
D gene: .
J gene: TRBJ2-2
clone size: .
V gene: TRBV25-1

CDR3 protein: CASSALGGEQYF
CDR3 DNA: TGTGCCAGCAGTGCCTTAGGGGGCGAGCAGTACTTC
D gene: .
J gene: TRBJ2-7
clone size: .
V gene: TRBV27

CDR3 protein: CASSTTGETNYGYTF
CDR3 DNA: TGTGCCAGCAGCACGACAGGGGAAACTAACTATGGCTACACCTTC
D gene: TRBD1
J gene: TRBJ1-2
clone size: .
V gene: TRBV6-5

CDR3 protein: CASSFWGYEQYF
CDR3 DNA: TGTGCCAGCAGCTTTTGGGGCTACGAGCAGTACTTC
D gene: .
J gene: TRBJ2-7
clone size: .
V gene: TRBV5-6

CDR3 protein: CASSPPTGGDVNEQFF
CDR3 DNA: TGTGCCAGCAGCCCCCCCACCGGGGGGGATGTCAATGAGCAGTTCTTC
D gene: TRBD2
J gene: TRBJ2-1
clone size: once
V gene: TRBV7-9